These T cell receptor beta chains were read from a single sample in a study of cytomegalovirus exposure and HLA in healthy donors. TCRdb keeps only in-frame clones here, not all; method: immunoSEQ multiplex PCR. The sample lists around 130,000 clones; almost 85% were seen once. The sequencing sample was made of PBMCs. These receptors all come from a boy between 2 and 15 years old in good health and CMV-seronegative. Both conserved end residues are part of each CDR3. Fields, in order: J gene, D gene, V gene, clone size, CDR3 DNA, CDR3 protein. The D gene is left open where the match is weak. Clone size is not always given. Where it is, it says once, few, many or a class for expanded clones.

TRBJ2-1 - TRBV7-9 - TGTGCCAGCAGCCCTCCCGGTTCCTCCTACAATGAGCAGTTCTTC CASSPPGSSYNEQFF
TRBJ2-1 - TRBV19 - TGTGCCAGTAGTATCAGGACCTACAATGAGCAGTTCTTC CASSIRTYNEQFF
TRBJ2-5 - TRBV2 - TGTGCCACCGTAACAGGTCCGAAAGAGACCCAGTACTTC CATVTGPKETQYF
TRBJ2-2 - TRBV6-4 - TGTGCCAGCCAGCCTAGCGAGGTCACCGGGGAGCTGTTTTTT CASQPSEVTGELFF
TRBJ2-2 - TRBV10-3 once TGTGCCATCAGTGAGTCCGGGGTAGGGACCGGGGAGCTGTTTTTT CAISESGVGTGELFF
TRBJ2-3 - TRBV11-1 once TGTGCCAGCAGCCCGGACAGCCGGACAGATACGCAGTATTTT CASSPDSRTDTQYF
TRBJ2-6 - TRBV10-1 few TGCGCCAGCAGTGAGAGTTGGGGCACTGGGGCCAACGTCCTGACTTTC CASSESWGTGANVLTF
TRBJ2-1 - TRBV6-6 few TGTGCCAGCAGTTCCCCGAATGAGCAGTTCTTC CASSSPNEQFF
TRBJ1-5 TRBD1 TRBV9 - TGTGCCAGCAGCGTAGATGGGACAGGGTTTCAGCCCCAGCATTTT CASSVDGTGFQPQHF
TRBJ2-5 TRBD1 TRBV11-3 - TGTGCCAGCAGCAACACAGGGGCGAACGGGGAGACCCAGTACTTC CASSNTGANGETQYF
TRBJ1-2 - TRBV13 few TGTGCCAGCAGTACCAGTGAAGTCCCCTATGGCTACACCTTC CASSTSEVPYGYTF
TRBJ1-1 TRBD1 TRBV10-3 - TGTGCCATCAGTGAGAATGTGGGACAGGAGAACACTGAAGCTTTCTTT CAISENVGQENTEAFF
TRBJ2-1 - TRBV7-9 - TGTGCCAGCAGCCACATCAGAAGGGGGGGTGAGCAGTTCTTC CASSHIRRGGEQFF
TRBJ1-2 TRBD1 TRBV4-3 - TGCGCCAGCAGCCAGGCCGGGACAGGGACCTTCTATGGCTACACCTTC CASSQAGTGTFYGYTF
TRBJ1-2 - TRBV5-8 - TGTGCCAGCAGGACAGGCCCCTACACCTTC CASRTGPYTF
TRBJ2-3 - TRBV12-5 few TGTGCTAGCCTCCAAAGCAGCACAGATACGCAGTATTTT CASLQSSTDTQYF
TRBJ2-1 - TRBV9 - TGTGCCAGCAGCGTAGTATCGGGAGCTAAGAATGAGCAGTTCTTC CASSVVSGAKNEQFF
TRBJ2-1 - TRBV30 - TGTGCCTGGAGTGTTGGGTCAGGGGTCAATGAGCAGTTCTTC CAWSVGSGVNEQFF
TRBJ2-5 TRBD1 TRBV10-1 once TGCGCCAGCAGAACAGGGGGCGGGGAGACCCAGTACTTC CASRTGGGETQYF
TRBJ2-1 TRBD2 TRBV5-6 - TGTGCCAGCAGCTTGGAAGCGGGGGGCCTAGTGCAGTTCTTC CASSLEAGGLVQFF
TRBJ2-3 TRBD2 TRBV10-3 - TGTGCCATCAGTGAGTCAGCGGGGGGGCCAACAGATACGCAGTATTTT CAISESAGGPTDTQYF
TRBJ2-3 TRBD2 TRBV5-1 once TGCGCCAGCAGCTTGGCCTGGTGGACTAGCGGGGCCGGGGGCACAGATACGCAGTATTTT CASSLAWWTSGAGGTDTQYF
TRBJ1-1 - TRBV4-3 few TGCGCCAGCAGGGAGACAGCTATGAACACTGAAGCTTTCTTT CASRETAMNTEAFF
TRBJ2-5 - TRBV7-9 - TGTGCCAGCCGCGGGTTTCAACAAGAGACCCAGTACTTC CASRGFQQETQYF
TRBJ1-1 - TRBV5-1 few TGCGCCAGCAGCTTGGACTTAAAACACAGGGAAAACACTGAAGCTTTCTTT CASSLDLKHRENTEAFF
TRBJ1-1 - TRBV19 - TGTGCCAGTAGTATGGAGGGTGGGGGCACTGAAGCTTTCTTT CASSMEGGGTEAFF
TRBJ1-1 TRBD1 TRBV11-2 - TGTGCCAGCAGCTTCGACAGGGGCTATCTGAACACTGAAGCTTTCTTT CASSFDRGYLNTEAFF
TRBJ2-5 - TRBV5-6 - TGTGCCAGCATGGGGGGTTTCCAAGAGACCCAGTACTTC CASMGGFQETQYF
TRBJ1-6 TRBD1 TRBV13 - TGTGCCAGCAGCTTTCTGACAGGGGGGTCACCCCTCCACTTT CASSFLTGGSPLHF